This T cell receptor beta chain was sequenced for a study of blood T cell repertoires in COVID-19. Sequencing was performed with immunoSEQ multiplex PCR; in TCRdb, only in-frame clones are kept and a portion is missing. Among tens of thousands of clones listed, 70% to 90% were seen once. J gave up 1 base and V 3 bases, and 9 bases lay outside the gene matches. This CDR3 comprises 16 residues. Germline values: CDR1 GTSNPN, CDR2 SVGIG (reference sequence). The source of this sequence is a man older than 75 with acute or convalescent COVID-19. Sequencing was performed on peripheral blood. The chain carries TRBV30 and TRBJ2-5; TRBD1 matches at 9 bases. CDR3 region: CAWSLGTGRIQETQYF. For the CDR3, the DNA is TGTGCCTGGAGCCTAGGGACAGGGCGAATCCAAGAGACCCAGTACTTC.